A selection of T cell receptor beta chains follows, all from one sample in a study of T-cell reconstitution after alpha-beta-depleted transplantation in children. TCRdb reprocessed the PCR reads with MiXCR, giving one entry per CDR3 protein. The data hold about 580,000 distinct CDR3 sequences, with roughly 23% observed a single time. The specimen comprised PBMCs, mostly from graft donor cells, sampled 360 days after TCRalphabeta/CD19-depleted stem cell transplant. The receptors here all came from a boy younger than two who had a stem cell transplant for acute myeloid leukemia, so the T cells may come from the graft donor. Each CDR3 is given with its conserved first and last residue. D genes are given only for firm matches. Clone size, where shown, is once, few, many, or a class for clones that have expanded.

clone size	V gene	J gene	D gene	CDR3 DNA	CDR3 protein
-	TRBV6-1	TRBJ2-1	TRBD2	TGTGCCAGCAGACCGCGGATCGGCGGGGGAACTGGTGAGCAGTTCTTC	CASRPRIGGGTGEQFF
-	TRBV20-1	TRBJ2-3	TRBD2	TGCAGTGTCGGGGGGGCTTACACAGATACGCAGTATTTT	CSVGGAYTDTQYF
few	TRBV7-8	TRBJ2-2	TRBD1	TGTGCCAGCAGACGGGGACAGGGGGGCACCGGGGAGCTGTTTTTT	CASRRGQGGTGELFF
-	TRBV10-3	TRBJ1-1	-	TGTGCCATCAGTGCCCCTGGAAACACTGAAGCTTTCTTT	CAISAPGNTEAFF
few	TRBV5-6	TRBJ1-1	-	TGTGCCAGCAGCCCCCTGGACCTAGAGGGGACTGAAGCTTTCTTT	CASSPLDLEGTEAFF
-	TRBV7-9	TRBJ2-5	-	TGTGCCAGCAGCGCACCAGGGTACGAGACCCAGTACTTC	CASSAPGYETQYF
many	TRBV12-3/TRBV12-4	TRBJ2-1	-	TGTGCCAGCAGTGCAAGCTACAACCCCGGGGGCTCCTACAATGAGCAGTTCTTC	CASSASYNPGGSYNEQFF
many	TRBV20-1	TRBJ1-2	-	TGCAGTGCTAGCGACAGGCTATATGGCTACACCTTC	CSASDRLYGYTF
few	TRBV20-1	TRBJ2-3	TRBD2	TGCAGTGCTTCGACTAGCGGGAGCACAGATACGCAGTATTTT	CSASTSGSTDTQYF
-	TRBV9	TRBJ2-3	TRBD1	TGTGCCAGCAGCGTAGATTACAGGGGGAGCACAGATACGCAGTATTTT	CASSVDYRGSTDTQYF
many	TRBV29-1	TRBJ1-1	-	TGCAGCGTTGAAGATCGGTGGGGGCAAGGAGCTTTCTTT	CSVEDRWGQGAFF
-	TRBV12-3/TRBV12-4	TRBJ2-3	TRBD1	TGTGCCAGTCATCTCCGGGACAGCCGACATACGCAGTATTTT	CASHLRDSRHTQYF
few	TRBV20-1	TRBJ1-5	-	TGCAGTGCTAGTGGACGGTCAAATCAGCCCCAGCATTTT	CSASGRSNQPQHF
few	TRBV9	TRBJ1-1	TRBD1	TGTGCCAGCAGCGAACAGGGGGCGTCCACTGAAGCTTTCTTT	CASSEQGASTEAFF
-	TRBV6-1	TRBJ1-1	-	TGTGCCAGCAGTGGAAGGGTTTCTGAAGCTTTCTTT	CASSGRVSEAFF
-	TRBV7-2	TRBJ2-2	TRBD2	TGTGCCAGCAGCTTAGTTCCGGGGGGGCCCCTCGGGGAGCTGTTTTTT	CASSLVPGGPLGELFF
many	TRBV11-2	TRBJ2-7	-	TGTGCCAGCAGCTTAACGGGACTCCGCGAGCAGTACTTC	CASSLTGLREQYF
few	TRBV5-8	TRBJ2-5	-	TGTGCCAGCAGCTTGGGACCGACCCAGTACTTC	CASSLGPTQYF
few	TRBV20-1	TRBJ1-1	TRBD1	TGCAGTGCTAGCAGGGGGAGGGACACTGAAGCTTTCTTT	CSASRGRDTEAFF
-	TRBV29-1	TRBJ1-2	-	TGCAGCGTTGCGAACTTCTATGGCTACACCTTC	CSVANFYGYTF
-	TRBV10-2	TRBJ1-1	-	TGCGCCAGCAGTGAAGCAGAGGTGGGCACTGAAGCTTTCTTT	CASSEAEVGTEAFF
few	TRBV12-3/TRBV12-4	TRBJ2-1	TRBD1	TGTGCCAGCAGCGTGACAGGGGGCCCGTCCTACAATGAGCAGTTCTTC	CASSVTGGPSYNEQFF
many	TRBV4-2	TRBJ2-1	-	TGTGCCAGCAGACACGGCGTCGGGGGCTACAATGAGCAGTTCTTC	CASRHGVGGYNEQFF
once	TRBV5-5	TRBJ1-5	TRBD1	TGTGCCAGCAGCGCCGGGACAGGGGGCCAGCCCCAGCATTTT	CASSAGTGGQPQHF
few	TRBV20-1	TRBJ2-1	TRBD2	TGCAGTGCTAGAAAACCAGCTAGCGGGGATGAGCAGTTCTTC	CSARKPASGDEQFF
-	TRBV15	TRBJ2-5	-	TGTGCCACCAGCAGAGATGGCGGGGGCCCTAAGACCCAGTACTTC	CATSRDGGGPKTQYF
-	TRBV10-2	TRBJ2-5	-	TGCGCCAGCAGTGAGGTGGGGGGCGGTCTGGAGACCCAGTACTTC	CASSEVGGGLETQYF
-	TRBV12-3/TRBV12-4	TRBJ2-3	-	TGTGCCAGCAGTTTCTGGGAGCAAACAGATACGCAGTATTTT	CASSFWEQTDTQYF
many	TRBV21-1	TRBJ1-3	-	TGTGCCAGCAGCATCAGCCACGGGAACACCATATATTTT	CASSISHGNTIYF
few	TRBV20-1	TRBJ1-2	-	TGCAGTGCTAGGTCGCAGGGTAGAAACTATGGCTACACCTTC	CSARSQGRNYGYTF
-	TRBV10-3	TRBJ2-1	TRBD2	TGTGCCATCATGGGGACTAGGGATGAGCAGTTCTTC	CAIMGTRDEQFF
few	TRBV20-1	TRBJ2-5	TRBD2	TGCAGTGCTAGTTCTAGCGGGGGGTCCGGGACCCAGTACTTC	CSASSSGGSGTQYF
many	TRBV7-2	TRBJ2-3	TRBD2	TGTGCCAGCAGCTTAAGGGAGGGTCGGGCAGATACGCAGTATTTT	CASSLREGRADTQYF
-	TRBV20-1	TRBJ2-1	TRBD1	TGCAGTGCAGAAACAGGGGACTCCTACAATGAGCAGTTCTTC	CSAETGDSYNEQFF
many	TRBV12-3/TRBV12-4	TRBJ1-2	-	TGTGCCAGTCTATGGGTCCAGAAGGGGTATGGCTACACCTTC	CASLWVQKGYGYTF
-	TRBV27	TRBJ2-7	-	TGTGCCAGCAGTTCAGTGGACAGCTCCTACGAGCAGTACTTC	CASSSVDSSYEQYF
few	TRBV6-5	TRBJ1-3	TRBD1	TGTGCCAGCAGTTACTCCGCGTTCGGGACAGGTCCCTATGGAAACACCATATATTTT	CASSYSAFGTGPYGNTIYF
-	TRBV7-2	TRBJ2-5	TRBD1	TGTGCCAGCAGCTTAGCGACAGGGACAGAGACCCAGTACTTC	CASSLATGTETQYF
many	TRBV29-1	TRBJ2-1	-	TGCAGCGCCGGTGGGCGCTATTACAATGAGCAGTTCTTC	CSAGGRYYNEQFF
many	TRBV12-3/TRBV12-4	TRBJ2-2	TRBD1	TGTGCCAGCAGTTCCGGGACAGGGAGAACCGGGGAGCTGTTTTTT	CASSSGTGRTGELFF
many	TRBV6-2/TRBV6-3	TRBJ1-5	TRBD1	TGTGCCAGCGGACAGGGGGACAATCAGCCCCAGCATTTT	CASGQGDNQPQHF
-	TRBV20-1	TRBJ2-1	-	TGCAGTGCCGAGGGACCTAGCGCCAAGGAGCAGTTCTTC	CSAEGPSAKEQFF
few	TRBV5-1	TRBJ2-1	-	TGCGCCAGCAGCTCCTCGTTAAATGAGCAGTTCTTC	CASSSSLNEQFF
-	TRBV7-3	TRBJ2-1	-	TGTGCCAGCAGCTTAAGGGCAGCGTACAATGAGCAGTTCTTC	CASSLRAAYNEQFF
many	TRBV20-1	TRBJ1-2	-	TGCAGTGCTAGAGAGGACAACAAGAGAGGCTACACCTTC	CSAREDNKRGYTF
many	TRBV5-1	TRBJ2-6	-	TGCGCCAGCAGCTTGGCCTCCAACGTCCTGACTTTC	CASSLASNVLTF
-	TRBV5-1	TRBJ2-7	-	TGCGCCAGCAGCTTTAACCTAGAGAACGAGCAGTACTTC	CASSFNLENEQYF
-	TRBV20-1	TRBJ1-2	-	TGCAGTGCTGAGGATGAGTCTGGGAATGGCTACACCTTC	CSAEDESGNGYTF
many	TRBV12-3/TRBV12-4	TRBJ1-1	-	TGTGCCAGCAGTTTGCAGTCTTCCATGAACACTGAAGCTTTCTTT	CASSLQSSMNTEAFF
-	TRBV12-3/TRBV12-4	TRBJ1-3	TRBD1	TGTGCCAGCAGTCCCTACGGGACAGGGCGCTCTGGAAACACCATATATTTT	CASSPYGTGRSGNTIYF